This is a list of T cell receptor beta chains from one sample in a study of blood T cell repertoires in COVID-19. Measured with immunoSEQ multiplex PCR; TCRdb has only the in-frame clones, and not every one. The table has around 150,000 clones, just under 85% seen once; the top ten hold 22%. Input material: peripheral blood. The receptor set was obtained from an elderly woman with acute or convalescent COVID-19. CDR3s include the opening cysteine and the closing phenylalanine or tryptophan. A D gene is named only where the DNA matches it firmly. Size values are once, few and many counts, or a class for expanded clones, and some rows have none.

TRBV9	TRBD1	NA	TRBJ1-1	CASSGQGNMNTEAFF	TGTGCCAGCAGCGGACAGGGGAACATGAACACTGAAGCTTTCTTT
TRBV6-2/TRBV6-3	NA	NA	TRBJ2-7	CASSPRGGTYEQYF	TGTGCCAGCAGCCCCAGGGGTGGAACATACGAGCAGTACTTC
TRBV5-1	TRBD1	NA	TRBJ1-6	CASSPTRTGRNSPLHF	TGCGCCAGCAGCCCAACACGGACAGGGAGGAATTCACCCCTCCACTTT
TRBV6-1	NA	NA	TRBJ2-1	CASSERDSYNEQFF	TGTGCCAGCAGTGAAAGAGATTCCTACAATGAGCAGTTCTTC
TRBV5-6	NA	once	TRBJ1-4	CASSFFGIRNEKLFF	TGTGCCAGCAGCTTTTTCGGGATTCGTAATGAAAAACTGTTTTTT
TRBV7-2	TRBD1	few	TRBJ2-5	CASTLQGASETQYF	TGTGCCAGCACCCTACAGGGGGCTTCAGAGACCCAGTACTTC
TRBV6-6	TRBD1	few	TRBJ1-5	CASSYGYRGPQPQHF	TGTGCCAGCAGTTACGGGTACAGGGGGCCTCAGCCCCAGCATTTT
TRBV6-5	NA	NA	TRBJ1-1	CASSYGQLNTEAFF	TGTGCCAGCAGTTACGGGCAGTTGAACACTGAAGCTTTCTTT
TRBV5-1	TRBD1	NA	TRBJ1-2	CASSLSGQNYGYTF	TGCGCCAGCAGCTTGTCGGGACAGAACTATGGCTACACCTTC
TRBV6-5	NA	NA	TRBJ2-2	CASSYSPGLNTGELFF	TGTGCCAGCAGTTACTCTCCGGGACTCAACACCGGGGAGCTGTTTTTT
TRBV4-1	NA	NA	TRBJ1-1	CASSPAGGEETEAFF	TGCGCCAGCAGCCCCGCGGGGGGAGAGGAAACTGAAGCTTTCTTT
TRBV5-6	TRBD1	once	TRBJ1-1	CASSLEGQGLSEAFF	TGTGCCAGCAGCTTAGAGGGACAGGGCCTGAGTGAAGCTTTCTTT
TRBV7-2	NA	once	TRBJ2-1	CASSLVGLALTTRYNEQFF	TGTGCCAGCAGCTTAGTGGGCCTAGCCCTTACCACTAGGTACAATGAGCAGTTCTTC
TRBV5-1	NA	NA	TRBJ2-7	CASSSDTFSSYEQYF	TGCGCCAGCAGTTCGGACACATTTAGCTCCTACGAGCAGTACTTC
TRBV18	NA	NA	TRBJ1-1	CASSPRGTSFAEAFF	TGTGCCAGCTCACCAAGGGGTACAAGTTTCGCTGAAGCTTTCTTT
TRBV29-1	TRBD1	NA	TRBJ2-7	CSATGTGSYEQYF	TGCAGCGCTACCGGGACAGGGTCCTACGAGCAGTACTTC
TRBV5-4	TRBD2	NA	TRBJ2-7	CASSSRTSGSYEQYF	TGTGCCAGCAGCTCCCGGACTAGCGGGAGCTACGAGCAGTACTTC
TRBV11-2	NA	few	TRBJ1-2	CASSSGFYGYTF	TGTGCCAGCAGCTCAGGGTTTTATGGCTACACCTTC
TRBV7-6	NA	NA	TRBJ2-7	CASSLAAGEQYF	TGTGCCAGCAGCTTAGCGGCGGGTGAGCAGTACTTC
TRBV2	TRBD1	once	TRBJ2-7	CAGVRDRGDEQYF	TGTGCCGGTGTCCGGGACAGGGGCGACGAGCAGTACTTC
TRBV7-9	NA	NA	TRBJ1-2	CASSKDDRIPLGYTF	TGTGCCAGCAGCAAAGATGACAGGATACCCTTGGGCTACACCTTC
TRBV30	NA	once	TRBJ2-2	CACGRANTGELFF	TGTGCCTGTGGCAGGGCTAACACCGGGGAGCTGTTTTTT
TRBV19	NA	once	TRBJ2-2	CASSIRGTGELFF	TGTGCCAGTAGTATAAGGGGGACCGGGGAGCTGTTTTTT
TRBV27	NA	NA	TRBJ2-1	CASSLGGTALEQFF	TGTGCCAGCAGTCTCGGCGGTACCGCCCTCGAGCAGTTCTTC
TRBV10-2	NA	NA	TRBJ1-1	CASKAAGTEAFF	TGCGCCAGCAAGGCGGCGGGCACTGAAGCTTTCTTT
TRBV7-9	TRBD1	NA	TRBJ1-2	CASSSGTGGVDGYTF	TGTGCCAGCAGCTCCGGGACAGGGGGGGTGGATGGCTACACCTTC
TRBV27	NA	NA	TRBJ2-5	CASSLKHGELTGRMETQYF	TGTGCCAGCAGTTTAAAGCACGGGGAACTGACGGGAAGAATGGAGACCCAGTACTTC
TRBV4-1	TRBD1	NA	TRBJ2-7	CASSQGTGVPYEQYF	TGCGCCAGCAGCCAAGGGACAGGGGTACCCTACGAGCAGTACTTC
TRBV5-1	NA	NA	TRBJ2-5	CASSLYRDGETQYF	TGCGCCAGCAGCTTGTACAGGGATGGGGAGACCCAGTACTTC
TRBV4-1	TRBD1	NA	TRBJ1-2	CASSPRTGISNYGYTF	TGCGCCAGCAGCCCCAGGACAGGGATTTCTAACTATGGCTACACCTTC
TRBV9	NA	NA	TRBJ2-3	CASSVVGGGTDTQYF	TGTGCCAGCAGCGTAGTTGGCGGAGGCACAGATACGCAGTATTTT
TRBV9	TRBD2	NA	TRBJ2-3	CASSPRGREKRSDTQYF	TGTGCCAGCAGCCCTCGTGGGCGGGAGAAGAGGTCAGATACGCAGTATTTT
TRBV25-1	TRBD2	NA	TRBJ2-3	CASSDATGGSTDTQYF	TGTGCCAGCAGTGATGCAACGGGAGGGAGCACAGATACGCAGTATTTT
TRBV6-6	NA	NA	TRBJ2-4	CASSYPGQLKQDQYF	TGTGCCAGCAGTTACCCTGGACAGTTAAAACAAGATCAGTACTTC
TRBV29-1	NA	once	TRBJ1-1	CSVGHPGWNTEAFF	TGCAGCGTTGGACATCCGGGATGGAACACTGAAGCTTTCTTT
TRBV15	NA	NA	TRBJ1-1	CATSSPRQDTEAFF	TGTGCCACCAGCAGCCCCCGACAGGACACTGAAGCTTTCTTT
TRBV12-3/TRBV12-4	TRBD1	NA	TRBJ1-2	CASSYRGGGYTF	TGTGCCAGCAGTTACAGGGGGGGTGGCTACACCTTC
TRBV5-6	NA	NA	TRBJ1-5	CASSNGASLYQPQHF	TGTGCCAGCAGTAACGGCGCTAGTCTCTATCAGCCCCAGCATTTT
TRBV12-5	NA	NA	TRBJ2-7	CASGFRSEQYF	TGTGCTAGTGGTTTTCGGTCCGAGCAGTACTTC